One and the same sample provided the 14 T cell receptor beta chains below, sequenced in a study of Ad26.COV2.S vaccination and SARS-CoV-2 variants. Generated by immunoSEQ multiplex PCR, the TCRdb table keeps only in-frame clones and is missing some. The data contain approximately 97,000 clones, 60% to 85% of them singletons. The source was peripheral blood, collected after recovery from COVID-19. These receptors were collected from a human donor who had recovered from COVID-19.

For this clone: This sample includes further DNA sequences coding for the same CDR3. CDR3 DNA: TGTGCCAGCAGTCTCGGTACAGGGGGTTTTGGCTACACCTTC. This encodes CASSLGTGGFGYTF. This chain joins TRBV28 and TRBJ1-2; 8 nucleotides align to TRBD1. This CDR3 has 14 residues. Germline trimming cut 5 bases from V and 7 bases from J; bases unmatched to any gene: 9. Germline V gene lookup returns CDR1 MDHEN and CDR2 SYDVKM.

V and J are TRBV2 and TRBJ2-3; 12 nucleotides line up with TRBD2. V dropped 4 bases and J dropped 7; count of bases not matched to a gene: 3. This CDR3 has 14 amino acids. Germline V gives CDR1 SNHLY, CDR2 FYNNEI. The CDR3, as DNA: TGTGCCAGCAGTGGACTAGCGGGGGACCATACGCAGTATTTT. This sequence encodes CASSGLAGDHTQYF.

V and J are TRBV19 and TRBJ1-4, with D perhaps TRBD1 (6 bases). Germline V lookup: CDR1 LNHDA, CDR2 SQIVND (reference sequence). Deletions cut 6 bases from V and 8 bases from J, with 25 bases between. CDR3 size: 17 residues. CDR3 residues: CASRPGAGAQPAEKLFF. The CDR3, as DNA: TGTGCCAGTAGACCAGGGGCGGGCGCACAGCCTGCAGAAAAACTGTTTTTT.

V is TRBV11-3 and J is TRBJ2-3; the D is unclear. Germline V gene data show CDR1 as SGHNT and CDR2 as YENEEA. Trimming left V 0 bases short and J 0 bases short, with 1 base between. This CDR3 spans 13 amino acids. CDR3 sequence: CASSLESTDTQYF. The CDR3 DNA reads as TGTGCCAGCAGCTTAGAGAGCACAGATACGCAGTATTTT.

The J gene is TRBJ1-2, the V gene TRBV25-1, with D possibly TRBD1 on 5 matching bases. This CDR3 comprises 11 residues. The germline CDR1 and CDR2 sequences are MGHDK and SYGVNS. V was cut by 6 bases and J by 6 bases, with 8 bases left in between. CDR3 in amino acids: CASSRVDGYTF. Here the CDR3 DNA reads TGTGCCAGCAGCAGGGTAGATGGCTACACCTTC.

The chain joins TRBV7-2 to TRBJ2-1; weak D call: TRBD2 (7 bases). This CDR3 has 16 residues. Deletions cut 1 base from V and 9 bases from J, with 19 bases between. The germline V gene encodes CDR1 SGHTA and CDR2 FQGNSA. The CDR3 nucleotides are TGTGCCAGCAGCTTAGTGTGGGGGGGGCTGTCCGGTGAGCAGTTCTTC. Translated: CASSLVWGGLSGEQFF.

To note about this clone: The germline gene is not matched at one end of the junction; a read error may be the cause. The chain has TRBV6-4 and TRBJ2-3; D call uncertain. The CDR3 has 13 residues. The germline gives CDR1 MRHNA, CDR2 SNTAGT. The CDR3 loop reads CASSDPGTDTQYF. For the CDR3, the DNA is TGTGCCAGCAGCGACCCCGGCACGGATACGCAGTATTTT.

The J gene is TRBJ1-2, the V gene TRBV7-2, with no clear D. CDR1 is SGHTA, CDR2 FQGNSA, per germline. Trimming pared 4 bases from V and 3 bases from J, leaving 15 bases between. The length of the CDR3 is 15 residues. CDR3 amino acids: CASSSWAGGYYGYTF. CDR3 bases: TGTGCCAGCAGCTCGTGGGCCGGAGGATACTATGGCTACACCTTC.

The CDR3 sequence is CASRRYGGFPYEQYF. CDR3 bases: TGTGCCAGCAGAAGATATGGGGGGTTCCCCTACGAGCAGTACTTC. The J gene is TRBJ2-7, the V gene TRBV11-2, with a weak D call TRBD2 (6 bases). V lost 6 bases, J lost 2 bases, and 17 bases lay in between. Germline-derived CDR1 and CDR2 are SGHAT and FQNNGV. The CDR3 runs 15 residues. The whole variable domain, filled in from reference TRBV11-2 and TRBJ2-7, reads EAGVAQSPRYKIIEKRQSVAFWCNPISGHATLYWYQQILGQGPKLLIQFQNNGVVDDSQLPKDRFSAERLKGVDSTLKIQPAKLEDSAVYLCASRRYGGFPYEQYFGPGTRLTVT.

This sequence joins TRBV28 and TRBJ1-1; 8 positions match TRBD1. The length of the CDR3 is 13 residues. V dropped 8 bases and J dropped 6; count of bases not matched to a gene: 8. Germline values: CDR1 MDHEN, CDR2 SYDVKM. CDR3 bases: TGTGCCAGCCGGTCACAGGGGGATCCTGAAGCTTTCTTT. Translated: CASRSQGDPEAFF.

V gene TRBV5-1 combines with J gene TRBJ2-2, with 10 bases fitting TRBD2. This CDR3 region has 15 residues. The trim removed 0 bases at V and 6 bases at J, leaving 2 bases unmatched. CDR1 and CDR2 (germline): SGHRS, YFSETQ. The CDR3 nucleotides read TGCGCCAGCAGCTTGGAAGCGGGGGGGGCCGGGGAGCTGTTTTTT. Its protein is CASSLEAGGAGELFF.

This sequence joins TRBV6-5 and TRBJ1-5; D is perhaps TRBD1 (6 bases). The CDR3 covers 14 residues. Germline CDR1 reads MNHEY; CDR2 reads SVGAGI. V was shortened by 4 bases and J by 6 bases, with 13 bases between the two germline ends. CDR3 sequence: CASSSPIRGQPQHF. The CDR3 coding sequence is TGTGCCAGCAGTTCGCCTATCAGGGGTCAGCCCCAGCATTTT.

The CDR3 nucleotides are TGCAGTGCTAGTTACAGAGAAAAACTGTTTTTT. Protein sequence: CSASYREKLFF. The chain is built from TRBV20-1 and TRBJ1-4; D gene uncertain. V was trimmed by 3 bases and J by 8 bases, leaving 7 bases between them. The germline CDR1 and CDR2 sequences are DFQATT and SNEGSKA (reference sequence). This CDR3 has 11 residues.

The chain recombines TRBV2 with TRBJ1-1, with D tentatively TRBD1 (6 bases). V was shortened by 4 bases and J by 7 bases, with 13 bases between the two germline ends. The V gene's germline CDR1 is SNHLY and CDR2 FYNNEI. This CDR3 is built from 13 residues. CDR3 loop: CASSGEGVIEAFF. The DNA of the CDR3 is TGTGCCAGCAGTGGTGAGGGGGTTATTGAAGCTTTCTTT. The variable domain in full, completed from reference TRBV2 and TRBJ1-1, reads EPEVTQTPSHQVTQMGQEVILRCVPISNHLYFYWYRQILGQKVEFLVSFYNNEISEKSEIFDDQFSVERPDGSNFTLKIRSTKLEDSAMYFCASSGEGVIEAFFGQGTRLTVV.